The 29 T cell receptor beta chains presented below share a single source sample, sequenced in a study of T cell responses to AZD1222 COVID-19 vaccine. TCRdb's table, derived via immunoSEQ multiplex PCR, lists solely in-frame clones and lacks some. The sample has about 67,000 clones, around four fifths seen once. The input for sequencing was peripheral blood, taken 28 days after the second AZD1222 dose. The receptors here all came from an adult who received the AZD1222 COVID-19 vaccine.

This chain connects TRBV29-1 to TRBJ2-1, with D unclear. There are 11 residues in the CDR3. The V end was cut by 3 bases, the J end by 6 bases, with 6 bases between. Germline V lookup: CDR1 SQVTM, CDR2 ANQGSEA. The CDR3 loop reads CSVEVRNEQFF. Written as DNA, the CDR3 is TGCAGCGTTGAGGTTCGCAATGAGCAGTTCTTC.

This clone was detected only once. The chain combines TRBV13 with TRBJ2-7; TRBD1 might be the D (5 bases). Trimming cost V 4 bases and J 6 bases, with 13 bases left between them. The CDR3 consists of 13 residues. Germline V gene data show CDR1 as PRHDT and CDR2 as FYEKMQ (reference sequence). The CDR3 reads CASSYPGKGEQYF. CDR3 sequence (DNA): TGTGCCAGCAGCTACCCAGGGAAGGGCGAGCAGTACTTC.

This chain links TRBV29-1 with TRBJ2-2; no clear D. The V end lost 0 bases, the J end lost 4 bases, and 3 bases lay between the germline ends. Germline lookup yields CDR1 SQVTM and CDR2 ANQGSEA. This CDR3 contains 12 residues. The CDR3 sequence: CSVEEGTGELFF. The CDR3 nucleotides are TGCAGCGTTGAAGAGGGCACCGGGGAGCTGTTTTTT.

The chain combines TRBV25-1 with TRBJ2-3; D unresolved. Trimming removed 3 bases from V and 2 bases from J, with 6 bases in between. Germline assignment: CDR1 MGHDK and CDR2 SYGVNS. The CDR3 is 13 residues long. The CDR3 region is CASSDWITDTQYF. In nucleotides, the CDR3 is TGTGCCAGCAGTGACTGGATCACAGATACGCAGTATTTT.

CDR3 amino acids: CATHPSGGYNEQFF. In nucleotides, the CDR3 is TGCGCCACCCACCCTAGCGGGGGTTACAATGAGCAGTTCTTC. The V call is TRBV4-1, the J call TRBJ2-1, with 10 bases aligning to TRBD2. Unmatched junction bases numbered 7, after V lost 10 bases and J lost 4 bases. The CDR3 has 14 residues. Germline values: CDR1 MGHRA, CDR2 YSYEKL.

This sequence joins TRBV7-9 and TRBJ2-7; D is uncertain. From germline, CDR1 is SEHNR and CDR2 FQNEAQ (reference sequence). The ends were cut back, 1 base at V and 3 bases at J, with 13 bases in the middle. The CDR3 consists of 15 residues. CDR3 loop: CASSLDQLGSYEQYF. CDR3 bases: TGTGCCAGCAGCTTAGACCAACTGGGAAGCTACGAGCAGTACTTC. The complete variable domain, with remaining parts taken from reference TRBV7-9 and TRBJ2-7, reads DTGVSQNPRHKITKRGQNVTFRCDPISEHNRLYWYRQTLGQGPEFLTYFQNEAQLEKSRLLSDRFSAERPKGSFSTLEIQRTEQGDSAMYLCASSLDQLGSYEQYFGPGTRLTVT.

The chain has TRBV7-6 and TRBJ1-5, with 10 bases identical to TRBD1. The germline V gene has CDR1 SGHVS and CDR2 FNYEAQ. The junction had 4 bases not matched to a gene; V was cut back by 5 bases and J by 3 bases. This CDR3 contains 15 residues. CDR3 protein: CASSPGTGVNQPQHF. DNA of the CDR3: TGTGCCAGCAGCCCCGGGACAGGGGTCAATCAGCCCCAGCATTTT.

The rearrangement links TRBV18 to TRBJ1-2; no clear D. The CDR3 is made up of 15 amino acids. V was clipped by 3 bases and J by 0 bases, with 11 bases between them. In germline, CDR1 is KGHSH, CDR2 LQKENI. CDR3 nucleotide sequence: TGTGCCAGCTCACCTTGGTCGGAAGCTAACTATGGCTACACCTTC. Translated: CASSPWSEANYGYTF.

V usage is TRBV7-9 and J usage is TRBJ2-3; TRBD1 matches at 7 bases. This CDR3 has 16 residues. Germline values: CDR1 SEHNR, CDR2 FQNEAQ (reference sequence). V shed 2 bases, J shed 4 bases, and the junction held 9 bases outside the gene matches. CDR3 region: CASSLNEGAGPDTQYF. CDR3 in DNA: TGTGCCAGCAGCTTAAATGAGGGGGCGGGCCCAGATACGCAGTATTTT.

This clone was observed a few times. V gene TRBV6-5 combines with J gene TRBJ2-7; D gene ambiguous. This CDR3 comprises 13 residues. The germline CDR1 and CDR2 sequences are MNHEY and SVGAGI. V dropped 5 bases and J dropped 0 bases, with 8 bases sitting between them. CDR3 DNA: TGTGCCAGCAGTAGGCAAGGCTCCTACGAGCAGTACTTC. Translation gives CASSRQGSYEQYF.

The chain carries TRBV4-1 and TRBJ1-4, with a weak D call TRBD1 (6 bases). The V gene lost 0 bases and the J gene lost 7 bases, with 18 bases spanning the gap. Germline CDR1 and CDR2: MGHRA and YSYEKL. This CDR3 has 17 residues. The CDR3 loop is CASSQDFQAGGGEKLFF. The DNA of the CDR3 is TGCGCCAGCAGCCAAGATTTCCAGGCTGGGGGCGGTGAAAAACTGTTTTTT.

This chain links TRBV5-4 with TRBJ2-3, with TRBD2 matching 10 bases. The V gene's germline CDR1 is SGHNT and CDR2 YYREEE (reference sequence). The CDR3 runs 17 residues. V trimming: 4 bases; J trimming: 0 bases; junction bases outside the gene matches: 8. The CDR3 region has the DNA TGTGCCAGCAGCGAGCTCTTAGCGGGGGGAAGCACAGATACGCAGTATTTT. Its protein product is CASSELLAGGSTDTQYF.

The V and J genes are TRBV7-2 and TRBJ2-5, with no clear D. Per the germline V gene, CDR1 is SGHTA and CDR2 is FQGNSA. This CDR3 is built from 13 residues. V dropped 2 bases and J dropped 2 bases, with 6 bases sitting between them. DNA of the CDR3: TGTGCCAGCAGCTTACCAGAGCAAGAGACCCAGTACTTC. It encodes CASSLPEQETQYF. Full variable domain (rest looked up from reference TRBV7-2 and TRBJ2-5): GAGVSQSPSNKVTEKGKDVELRCDPISGHTALYWYRQSLGQGLEFLIYFQGNSAPDKSGLPSDRFSAERTGGSVSTLTIQRTQQEDSAVYLCASSLPEQETQYFGPGTRLLVL.

The rearrangement joins TRBV14 to TRBJ2-3, with TRBD2 matching over 10 bases. Germline lookup yields CDR1 SGHDN and CDR2 FVKESK. J gave up 3 bases and V 0 bases, and 9 bases lay outside the gene matches. CDR3 length: 18 residues. The CDR3 coding sequence is TGTGCCAGCAGCCAAGATCATGTGCTAGCGGGGGTTACAGATACGCAGTATTTT. It is translated as CASSQDHVLAGVTDTQYF. The whole variable domain, filled in from reference TRBV14 and TRBJ2-3, reads EAGVTQFPSHSVIEKGQTVTLRCDPISGHDNLYWYRRVMGKEIKFLLHFVKESKQDESGMPNNRFLAERTGGTYSTLKVQPAELEDSGVYFCASSQDHVLAGVTDTQYFGPGTRLTVL.

The rearrangement uses TRBV2 and TRBJ2-2; no clear D. Germline V gene sequence: CDR1 SNHLY, CDR2 FYNNEI. The CDR3 is 14 residues long. The V end lost 7 bases, the J end lost 3 bases, and 12 bases lay between the germline ends. CDR3 coding DNA: TGTGCCAGCATCCAGGAAACTTACACCGGGGAGCTGTTTTTT. Amino acids: CASIQETYTGELFF.

This chain connects TRBV15 to TRBJ2-4; D call uncertain. V lost 8 bases and J lost 4, with 15 bases in between. The CDR3 spans 14 residues. Germline V gene sequence: CDR1 LNHNV, CDR2 YYDKDF (reference sequence). CDR3 loop: CATSHSRGKNIQYF. The CDR3 DNA sequence: TGTGCCACCTCGCATTCCAGAGGAAAAAACATTCAGTACTTC.

The chain has TRBV25-1 and TRBJ1-2, with no clear D. This CDR3 region has 14 residues. Per germline, CDR1 MGHDK and CDR2 SYGVNS. The V gene lost 2 bases and the J gene lost 4 bases, with 11 bases spanning the gap. The CDR3 reads CASSEGEGGYGYTF. CDR3 in DNA: TGTGCCAGCAGTGAAGGCGAGGGTGGCTATGGCTACACCTTC.

The chain links TRBV5-6 to TRBJ2-5; 7 bases are a match to TRBD2. The junction had 11 bases not matched to a gene; V was cut back by 2 bases and J by 4 bases. Germline V CDR1 and CDR2: SGHDT, YYEEEE. CDR3 length equals 16 residues. This chain's CDR3 is CASSFDRGVVGETQYF. CDR3 DNA: TGTGCCAGCAGCTTCGACCGGGGGGTTGTAGGAGAGACCCAGTACTTC.

The V gene is TRBV20-1, the J gene TRBJ1-2; D is ambiguous. This CDR3 spans 11 amino acids. With 1 base removed from V and 7 bases from J, the gap between germline ends came to 7 bases. CDR1 is DFQATT and CDR2 is SNEGSKA in the germline V gene (reference sequence). The DNA of the CDR3 is TGCAGTGCTAGAGGCTTCGGTGGCTACACCTTC. It yields the protein CSARGFGGYTF.

The V gene is TRBV2, the J gene TRBJ2-3; D uncertain. V was pared by 8 bases and J by 2 bases, with 17 bases between. Per the germline V gene, CDR1 is SNHLY and CDR2 is FYNNEI. This CDR3 has 15 residues. DNA for the CDR3: TGTGCCAGCCTTCGCTCCAGGACCTACACAGATACGCAGTATTTT. Its translation is CASLRSRTYTDTQYF.

V is TRBV7-9 and J is TRBJ2-4; maybe TRBD1 (5 bases). V was clipped by 1 base and J by 7 bases, with 11 bases between them. Per the germline V gene, CDR1 is SEHNR and CDR2 is FQNEAQ (reference sequence). The CDR3 length is 14 residues. CDR3 amino acids: CASSLDAGMNIQYF. CDR3 in DNA: TGTGCCAGCAGCTTAGATGCAGGGATGAACATTCAGTACTTC.

The chain combines TRBV2 with TRBJ1-5; D might be TRBD1 (5 bases). The CDR3 consists of 12 residues. CDR1 is SNHLY, CDR2 FYNNEI, per germline. V dropped 5 bases and J dropped 12 bases, with 14 bases sitting between them. This CDR3 reads CASSPPGRLQHF. CDR3 sequence (DNA): TGTGCCAGCAGTCCACCGGGACGGCTCCAGCATTTT.

This clone was counted a single time. The rearrangement joins TRBV27 to TRBJ2-3; 12 bases match TRBD2. Germline CDR1 reads MNHEY; CDR2 reads SMNVEV (reference sequence). With 5 bases clipped from V and 2 bases from J, the junction kept 5 bases outside the gene matches. The CDR3 sequence is 16 residues long. CDR3 sequence: CASSSLAGGYTDTQYF. The CDR3 nucleotides read TGTGCCAGCAGTAGTCTAGCGGGGGGGTACACAGATACGCAGTATTTT.

This chain joins TRBV9 and TRBJ1-2; D ambiguous. Trimming shortened V by 6 bases and J by 4 bases, and 13 bases separated the two germline ends. Germline CDR1 SGDLS, CDR2 YYNGEE. This CDR3 region has 13 residues. This chain's CDR3 is CASTPGEVYGYTF. The CDR3, as DNA: TGTGCCAGCACCCCCGGCGAAGTCTATGGCTACACCTTC.

V and J are TRBV7-9 and TRBJ2-1; 12 nucleotides line up with TRBD2. Germline loops: CDR1 SEHNR, CDR2 FQNEAQ (reference sequence). V lost 2 bases, J lost 9 bases, and 2 bases stayed unmatched. The CDR3 is made up of 14 amino acids. The CDR3 DNA is TGTGCCAGCAGCTTACTAGCGGGGGGGCCTGAGCAGTTCTTC. This sequence encodes CASSLLAGGPEQFF.

The CDR3: CASSGGLNTEAFF. CDR3 in DNA: TGTGCCAGCAGTGGAGGCCTGAACACTGAAGCTTTCTTT. The chain is built from TRBV2 and TRBJ1-1; D is uncertain. Trimming removed 4 bases at V and 0 bases at J, with 6 bases between. This CDR3 has 13 amino acids. Germline V CDR1 and CDR2: SNHLY, FYNNEI.

V usage is TRBV19 and J usage is TRBJ1-1; maybe TRBD1 (6 bases). Germline V gene lookup returns CDR1 LNHDA and CDR2 SQIVND (reference sequence). CDR3 length: 16 residues. Trimming left V 6 bases short and J 0 bases short, with 17 bases between. The CDR3 DNA sequence: TGTGCCAGTAGATTATCAGGGGAGGGGATGAACACTGAAGCTTTCTTT. Its translation: CASRLSGEGMNTEAFF.

The chain combines TRBV14 with TRBJ2-7, with 8 bases lining up with TRBD2. The germline CDR1 and CDR2 sequences are SGHDN and FVKESK. This CDR3 contains 13 residues. Trimming cost V 0 bases and J 6 bases; bases outside gene matches: 1. The CDR3 region is CASSQDLAGEQYF. CDR3 DNA sequence: TGTGCCAGCAGCCAAGACCTAGCGGGCGAGCAGTACTTC.

The chain combines TRBV2 with TRBJ1-2; no clear D. The CDR3 has 12 amino acids. Trimming cost V 2 bases and J 2 bases, with 3 bases left between them. Germline V lookup: CDR1 SNHLY, CDR2 FYNNEI. The CDR3 reads CASSESNYGYTF. CDR3 bases: TGTGCCAGCAGTGAATCAAACTATGGCTACACCTTC.